These 23 T cell receptor beta chains were all obtained from the same sample, sequenced in a study of blood T cell repertoires in COVID-19. Repertoires were generated with immunoSEQ multiplex PCR, while TCRdb's copy carries only in-frame clones and drops some. Among approximately 170,000 clones, roughly 80% were seen once, and the ten largest hold about 2.6%. The sample taken for sequencing was peripheral blood. These receptors originate from a human donor with acute or convalescent COVID-19. The donor label of this sample is uncertain.

The CDR3, as DNA: TGTGCCAGCACCCTTATACCGGGGACCTACGAGCAGTACTTC. Its translation is CASTLIPGTYEQYF. The chain combines TRBV2 with TRBJ2-7; a possible D gene is TRBD2 (5 bases). Germline CDR1 SNHLY, CDR2 FYNNEI. Trimming shortened V by 7 bases and J by 2 bases, and 15 bases separated the two germline ends. The CDR3 runs to 14 residues.

This clone was counted between two and nine times. The gene calls are TRBV5-4 and TRBJ1-5; D unclear. Per germline, CDR1 SGHNT and CDR2 YYREEE (reference sequence). Trimming stripped 2 bases from V and 10 bases from J, with 13 bases between. The CDR3 consists of 13 residues. This CDR3 reads CASSLLGGGPQHF. The CDR3, as DNA: TGTGCCAGCAGCTTACTTGGTGGAGGCCCCCAGCATTTT.

The V and J genes are TRBV12-3 or TRBV12-4 and TRBJ1-1; no firm D call. This CDR3 region has 12 residues. The V end was cut by 5 bases, the J end by 2 bases, with 6 bases between. The DNA of the CDR3 is TGTGCCAGCAGTCATCCCAACACTGAAGCTTTCTTT. Protein: CASSHPNTEAFF.

The J gene is TRBJ1-2, the V gene TRBV21-1; the table's D call, TRBD1, has no DNA check behind it. TRBV21-1 is a pseudogene segment. The CDR3 is 16 residues long. The CDR3 here is CASSKGGGGPNYGYTF. The CDR3 nucleotides read TGTGCCAGCAGCAAAGGTGGAGGGGGCCCTAACTATGGCTACACCTTC.

The rearrangement links TRBV2 to TRBJ1-1; D unclear. Trimming removed 0 bases at V and 1 base at J, with 9 bases between. The CDR3 runs 15 residues. The germline V gene has CDR1 SNHLY and CDR2 FYNNEI. CDR3 nucleotides: TGTGCCAGCAGTGAAGCGGAGTACTCGAACACTGAAGCTTTCTTT. Translating gives CASSEAEYSNTEAFF.

The V and J genes are TRBV2 and TRBJ1-6, with TRBD1 matching over 9 bases. The CDR3 spans 15 residues. V shed 1 base, J shed 10 bases, and the junction held 5 bases outside the gene matches. Germline loops: CDR1 SNHLY, CDR2 FYNNEI. The CDR3 protein is CASSEVTGTGSPLHF. CDR3 in DNA: TGTGCCAGCAGTGAAGTGACCGGGACAGGGTCACCCCTCCACTTT.

The genes are TRBV9 and TRBJ1-4, with unresolved D. CDR1 and CDR2 from the germline V gene are SGDLS and YYNGEE. V lost 3 bases to trimming and J lost 5 bases, with 8 bases between them. The length of the CDR3 is 13 residues. CDR3 DNA: TGTGCCAGCAGCGACAACAGCAATGAAAAACTGTTTTTT. It translates to CASSDNSNEKLFF.

The V gene is TRBV7-3, the J gene TRBJ1-1, with TRBD1 matching 7 bases. The length of the CDR3 is 14 residues. With V trimmed by 5 bases and J by 4 bases, 7 bases remained unmatched. Germline-derived CDR1 and CDR2 are SGHTA and FQGTGA. In nucleotides, the CDR3 is TGTGCCAGCAGCGACCACAGGGGATCCACTGAAGCTTTCTTT. Its translation: CASSDHRGSTEAFF.

The chain couples TRBV9 to TRBJ2-1; a possible D gene is TRBD1 (5 bases). The CDR3 totals 16 residues. Trimming pared 0 bases from V and 2 bases from J, leaving 12 bases between. From germline, CDR1 is SGDLS and CDR2 YYNGEE. This CDR3 reads CASSVGPPRAYNEQFF. In DNA form, the CDR3 reads TGTGCCAGCAGCGTAGGACCCCCCAGGGCCTACAATGAGCAGTTCTTC.

The chain carries TRBV9 and TRBJ2-1; 14 bases fit TRBD2. Germline assignment: CDR1 SGDLS and CDR2 YYNGEE. The CDR3 length is 18 residues. J gave up 12 bases and V 0 bases, and 14 bases lay outside the gene matches. For the CDR3, the DNA is TGTGCCAGCAGCGTAGGAGGGACCGGGACTAGCGGGAGTAAGGGGCAGTTCTTC. It encodes CASSVGGTGTSGSKGQFF.

This clone was detected once. The CDR3 is CASSRWGLADYNEQFF. The CDR3 DNA reads TGTGCCAGCAGTCGGTGGGGACTAGCGGACTACAATGAGCAGTTCTTC. This sequence joins TRBV27 and TRBJ2-1; 11 bases are a match to TRBD2. The CDR3 has 16 amino acids. After removal of 5 bases from V and 3 bases from J, the junction contained 6 bases not matched to a gene. Germline V lookup: CDR1 MNHEY, CDR2 SMNVEV (reference sequence).

The chain employs TRBV5-1 and TRBJ2-3; tentative D call: TRBD2 (5 bases). This CDR3 comprises 16 residues. The germline V and J ends were trimmed by 0 bases and 2 bases, with 13 bases remaining between them. Germline V lookup: CDR1 SGHRS, CDR2 YFSETQ. The CDR3: CASSLEGRGDTDTQYF. For the CDR3, the DNA is TGCGCCAGCAGCTTGGAAGGGAGAGGTGACACAGATACGCAGTATTTT.

The chain recombines TRBV9 with TRBJ2-2; weak D call: TRBD2 (6 bases). Trimming took 0 bases from V and 8 from J, leaving 11 bases between them. Germline lookup yields CDR1 SGDLS and CDR2 YYNGEE. This CDR3 spans 14 amino acids. DNA of the CDR3: TGTGCCAGCAGCGTAGGCGGGGAAGGGGGGGAGCTGTTTTTT. Translated, it gives CASSVGGEGGELFF.

The chain recombines TRBV19 with TRBJ2-1; 8 positions agree with TRBD2. Germline CDR1 and CDR2: LNHDA and SQIVND (reference sequence). The CDR3 sequence is 17 residues long. J was trimmed by 0 bases and V by 1 base; bases with no gene match: 5. DNA of the CDR3: TGTGCCAGTAGTATAGTCGGGGGGGCGAGCTCCTACAATGAGCAGTTCTTC. Translation gives CASSIVGGASSYNEQFF.

The chain has TRBV3-1 (or the pseudogene TRBV3-2) and TRBJ1-2; maybe TRBD1 (5 bases). Trimming stripped 0 bases from V and 7 bases from J, with 9 bases between. Germline assignment: CDR1 LGHDT and CDR2 YNNKEL (reference sequence). The CDR3 is made up of 13 amino acids. CDR3 residues: CASSQEGGSGYTF. The CDR3 region has the DNA TGTGCCAGCAGCCAAGAGGGGGGATCTGGCTACACCTTC.

This chain connects TRBV6-5 to TRBJ2-7; 9 positions match TRBD1. The V segment lost 6 bases and the J segment 1 base; nucleotides outside the gene matches: 7. CDR1 is MNHEY and CDR2 is SVGAGI in the germline V gene. This CDR3 region has 15 residues. For the CDR3, the DNA is TGTGCCAGCAGAACCACAGGGGGCGCGTCCTACGAGCAGTACTTC. Its translation: CASRTTGGASYEQYF.

The rearrangement uses TRBV2 and TRBJ2-3; 7 nucleotides match TRBD1. The CDR3 covers 12 residues. Germline CDR1 reads SNHLY; CDR2 reads FYNNEI. Trimming removed 8 bases from V and 7 bases from J; junction bases left unmatched: 6. The CDR3, as DNA: TGTGCCAGCGGTAGACAGGGCTATACGCAGTATTTT. It encodes CASGRQGYTQYF.

This clone showed up just once. This chain connects TRBV6-5 to TRBJ2-5; a possible D gene is TRBD1 (6 bases). V lost 8 bases and J 4 bases, leaving 14 bases between the germline ends. CDR3 length: 13 residues. Germline CDR1 MNHEY, CDR2 SVGAGI. The CDR3 DNA sequence: TGTGCCAGCTCACAGGGCCGGAGAGAGACCCAGTACTTC. It codes for CASSQGRRETQYF.

A word on this clone: At one end the junction does not follow the germline gene, possibly because of a read error. This chain connects TRBV7-9 to TRBJ2-5; 7 bases match TRBD2. This CDR3 is 14 amino acids long. CDR1 is SEHNR and CDR2 is FQNEAQ in the germline V gene (reference sequence). The CDR3 DNA is TGTGCCAGCAGCTTAGCGATCAGCGGGAAATCCCCCGACTTC. Its protein product is CASSLAISGKSPDF.

The V and J genes are TRBV5-4 and TRBJ1-1; tentatively, D is TRBD1 (6 bases). Per germline, CDR1 SGHNT and CDR2 YYREEE (reference sequence). V was shortened by 1 base and J by 0 bases, with 7 bases between the two germline ends. The CDR3 runs to 14 residues. The CDR3 protein is CASSLTGMNTEAFF. CDR3 in DNA: TGTGCCAGCAGCTTGACAGGGATGAACACTGAAGCTTTCTTT.

The genes are TRBV5-4 and TRBJ2-2; tentative D call: TRBD2 (6 bases). The CDR3 loop spans 15 amino acids. CDR1 and CDR2 from the germline V gene are SGHNT and YYREEE (reference sequence). Deletions cut 0 bases from V and 5 bases from J, with 11 bases between. CDR3 in amino acids: CASSLELAITGELFF. DNA for the CDR3: TGTGCCAGCAGCTTGGAACTAGCAATTACCGGGGAGCTGTTTTTT.

As regards this clone: Distinct nucleotide sequences in the sample also encode this CDR3. The V gene is TRBV3-1 (or the pseudogene TRBV3-2), the J gene TRBJ1-2; the D gene is possibly TRBD1 (6 bases). V gave up 1 base and J gave up 4 bases, with 7 bases separating them. Germline V gene data show CDR1 as LGHDT and CDR2 as YNNKEL (reference sequence). The CDR3 is 13 amino acids. The CDR3 DNA reads as TGTGCCAGCAGCCAAGGGACAGCCTATGGCTACACCTTC. Amino acid sequence: CASSQGTAYGYTF.

The genes are TRBV4-1 and TRBJ1-4; no clear D. The CDR3 totals 16 residues. With 4 bases removed from V and 8 bases from J, the gap between germline ends came to 20 bases. Germline V lookup: CDR1 MGHRA, CDR2 YSYEKL. The CDR3: CASSLSASSLGEKLFF. The CDR3 DNA is TGCGCCAGCAGCCTTAGCGCCAGCTCTCTAGGCGAAAAACTGTTTTTT.